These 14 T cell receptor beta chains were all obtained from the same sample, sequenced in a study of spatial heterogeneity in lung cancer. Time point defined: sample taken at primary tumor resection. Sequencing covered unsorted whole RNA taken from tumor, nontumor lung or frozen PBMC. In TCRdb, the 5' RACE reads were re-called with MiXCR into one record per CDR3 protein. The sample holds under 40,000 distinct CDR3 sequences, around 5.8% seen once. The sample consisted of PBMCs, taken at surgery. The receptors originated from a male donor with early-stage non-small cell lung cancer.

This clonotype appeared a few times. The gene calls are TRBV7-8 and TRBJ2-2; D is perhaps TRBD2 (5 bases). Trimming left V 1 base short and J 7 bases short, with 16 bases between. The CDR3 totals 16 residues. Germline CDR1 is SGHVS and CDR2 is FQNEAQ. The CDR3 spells CASSLDNREIGGELFF. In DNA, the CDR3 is TGTGCCAGCAGCTTAGATAATAGGGAGATTGGCGGGGAGCTGTTTTTT.

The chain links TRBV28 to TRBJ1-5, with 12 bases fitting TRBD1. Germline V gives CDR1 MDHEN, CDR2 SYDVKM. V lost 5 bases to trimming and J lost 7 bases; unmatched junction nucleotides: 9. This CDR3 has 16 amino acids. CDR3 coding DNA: TGTGCCAGCAGTGCTCCCGGGACAGGGGGCAGCCAGCCCCAGCATTTT. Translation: CASSAPGTGGSQPQHF.

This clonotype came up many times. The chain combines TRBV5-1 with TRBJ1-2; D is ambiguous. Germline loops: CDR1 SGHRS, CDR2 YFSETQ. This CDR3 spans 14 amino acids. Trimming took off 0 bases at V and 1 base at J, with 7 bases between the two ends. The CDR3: CASSLGRNNYGYTF. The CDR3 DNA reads TGCGCCAGCAGCTTGGGGCGCAATAACTATGGCTACACCTTC.

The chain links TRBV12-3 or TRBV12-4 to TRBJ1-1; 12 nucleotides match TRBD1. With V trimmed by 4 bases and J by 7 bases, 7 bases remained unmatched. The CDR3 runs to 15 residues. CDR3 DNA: TGTGCCAGCAGTTCCCCGGGACAGGGGGCTGGTGAAGCTTTCTTT. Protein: CASSSPGQGAGEAFF.

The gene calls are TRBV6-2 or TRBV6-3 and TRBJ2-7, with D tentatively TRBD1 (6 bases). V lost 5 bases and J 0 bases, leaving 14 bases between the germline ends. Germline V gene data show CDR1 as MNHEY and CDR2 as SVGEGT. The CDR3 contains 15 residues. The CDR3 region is CASSPGHLSSYEQYF. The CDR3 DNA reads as TGTGCCAGCAGTCCGGGACATCTGAGCTCCTACGAGCAGTACTTC.

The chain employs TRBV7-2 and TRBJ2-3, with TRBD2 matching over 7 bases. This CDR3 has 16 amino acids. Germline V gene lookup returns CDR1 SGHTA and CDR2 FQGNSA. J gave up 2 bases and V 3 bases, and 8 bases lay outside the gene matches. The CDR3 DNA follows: TGTGCCAGCAGCTTCCAGGGCGGGGGATACACAGATACGCAGTATTTT. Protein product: CASSFQGGGYTDTQYF.

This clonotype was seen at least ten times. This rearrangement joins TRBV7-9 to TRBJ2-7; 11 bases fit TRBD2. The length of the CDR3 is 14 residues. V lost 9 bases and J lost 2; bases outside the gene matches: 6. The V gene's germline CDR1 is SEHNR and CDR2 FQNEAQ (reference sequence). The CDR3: CASQGTSGTYEQYF. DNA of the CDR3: TGTGCCAGTCAAGGGACTAGCGGCACCTACGAGCAGTACTTC. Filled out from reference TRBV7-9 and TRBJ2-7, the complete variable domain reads DTGVSQNPRHKITKRGQNVTFRCDPISEHNRLYWYRQTLGQGPEFLTYFQNEAQLEKSRLLSDRFSAERPKGSFSTLEIQRTEQGDSAMYLCASQGTSGTYEQYFGPGTRLTVT.

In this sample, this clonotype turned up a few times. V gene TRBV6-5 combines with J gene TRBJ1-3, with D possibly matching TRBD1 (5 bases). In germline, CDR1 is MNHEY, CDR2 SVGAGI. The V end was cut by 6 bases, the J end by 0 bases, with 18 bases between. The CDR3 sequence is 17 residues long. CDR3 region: CASSGRPGRSSGNTIYF. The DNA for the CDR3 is TGTGCCAGCAGCGGTAGGCCGGGACGGAGCTCTGGAAACACCATATATTTT.

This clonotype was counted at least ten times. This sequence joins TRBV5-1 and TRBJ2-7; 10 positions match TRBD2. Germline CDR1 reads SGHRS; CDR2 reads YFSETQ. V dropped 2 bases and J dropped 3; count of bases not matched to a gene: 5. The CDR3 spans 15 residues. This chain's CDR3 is CASSFGLAGDYEQYF. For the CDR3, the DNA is TGCGCCAGCAGCTTTGGTCTAGCGGGGGACTACGAGCAGTACTTC.

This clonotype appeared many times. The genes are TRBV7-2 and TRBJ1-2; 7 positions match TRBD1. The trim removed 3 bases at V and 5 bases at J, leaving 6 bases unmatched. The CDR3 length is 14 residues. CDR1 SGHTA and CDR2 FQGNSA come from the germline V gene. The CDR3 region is CASSFVEGAYGYTF. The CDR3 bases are TGTGCCAGCAGCTTTGTAGAGGGGGCTTATGGCTACACCTTC.

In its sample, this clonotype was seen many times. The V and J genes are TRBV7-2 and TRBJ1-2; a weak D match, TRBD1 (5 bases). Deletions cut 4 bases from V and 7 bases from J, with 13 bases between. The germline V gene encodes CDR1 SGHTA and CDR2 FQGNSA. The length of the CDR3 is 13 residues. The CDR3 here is CASSSNPRGGYTF. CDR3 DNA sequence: TGTGCCAGCAGCTCCAACCCTAGGGGTGGCTACACCTTC. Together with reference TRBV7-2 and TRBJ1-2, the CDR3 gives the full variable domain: GAGVSQSPSNKVTEKGKDVELRCDPISGHTALYWYRQSLGQGLEFLIYFQGNSAPDKSGLPSDRFSAERTGGSVSTLTIQRTQQEDSAVYLCASSSNPRGGYTFGSGTRLTVV.

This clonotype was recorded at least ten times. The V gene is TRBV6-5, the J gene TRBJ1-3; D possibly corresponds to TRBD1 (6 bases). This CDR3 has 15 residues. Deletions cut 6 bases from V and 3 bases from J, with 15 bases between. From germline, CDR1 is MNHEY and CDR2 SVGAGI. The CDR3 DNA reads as TGTGCCAGCAGCCAACCGACAGGCCATGGAAACACCATATATTTT. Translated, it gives CASSQPTGHGNTIYF.

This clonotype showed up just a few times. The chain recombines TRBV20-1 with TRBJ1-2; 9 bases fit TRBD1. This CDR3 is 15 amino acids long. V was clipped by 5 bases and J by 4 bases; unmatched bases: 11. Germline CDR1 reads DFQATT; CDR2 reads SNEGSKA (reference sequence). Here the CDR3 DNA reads TGCAGTGCTTTCCCGGGACAGGGAAGGGGCTATGGCTACACCTTC. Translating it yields CSAFPGQGRGYGYTF.

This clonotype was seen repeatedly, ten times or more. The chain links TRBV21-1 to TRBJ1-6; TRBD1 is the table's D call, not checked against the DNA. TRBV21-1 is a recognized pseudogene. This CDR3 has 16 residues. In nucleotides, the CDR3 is TGTGCCAGCAGCTCCGAAACAGGAACTAATAATTCACCCCTCCACTTT. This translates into CASSSETGTNNSPLHF.